This paragraph covers one TCR beta chain sequence. The entry originates in a study of T cell changes during pregnancy in multiple sclerosis. Sequencing used immunoSEQ multiplex PCR; TCRdb keeps in-frame clones, though not all of them. The sample has 130,000 or so clones; around 93% are singletons. This TCR was recovered from a female donor with multiple sclerosis, enrolled in a pregnancy study. The sequenced sample was peripheral blood, obtained before pregnancy.

Written as DNA, the CDR3 is TGCGCCAGCAGTGAGTCAGTCGGGATGAACACCGGGGAGCTGTTTTTT. Translation gives CASSESVGMNTGELFF. The V and J genes are TRBV10-2 and TRBJ2-2; a weak D match, TRBD2 (5 bases). The CDR3 covers 16 residues. V was pared by 0 bases and J by 1 base, with 9 bases between. CDR1 WSHSY and CDR2 SAAADI come from the germline V gene.